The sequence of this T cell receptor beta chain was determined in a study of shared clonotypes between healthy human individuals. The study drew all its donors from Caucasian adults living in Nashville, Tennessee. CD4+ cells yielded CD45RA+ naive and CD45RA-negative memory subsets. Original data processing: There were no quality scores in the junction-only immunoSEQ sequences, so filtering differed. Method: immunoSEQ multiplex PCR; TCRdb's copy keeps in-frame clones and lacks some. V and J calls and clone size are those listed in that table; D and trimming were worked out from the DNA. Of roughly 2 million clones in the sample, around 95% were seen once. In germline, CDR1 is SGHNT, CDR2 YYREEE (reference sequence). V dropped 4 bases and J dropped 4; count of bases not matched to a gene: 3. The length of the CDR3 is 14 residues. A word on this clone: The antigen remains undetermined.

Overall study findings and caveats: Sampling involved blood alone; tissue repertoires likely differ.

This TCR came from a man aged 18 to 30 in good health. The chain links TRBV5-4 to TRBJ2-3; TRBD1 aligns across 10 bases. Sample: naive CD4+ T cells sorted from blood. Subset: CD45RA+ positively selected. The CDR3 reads CASSRQGASDTQYF. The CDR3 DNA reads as TGTGCCAGCAGCAGACAGGGGGCTTCAGATACGCAGTATTTT.